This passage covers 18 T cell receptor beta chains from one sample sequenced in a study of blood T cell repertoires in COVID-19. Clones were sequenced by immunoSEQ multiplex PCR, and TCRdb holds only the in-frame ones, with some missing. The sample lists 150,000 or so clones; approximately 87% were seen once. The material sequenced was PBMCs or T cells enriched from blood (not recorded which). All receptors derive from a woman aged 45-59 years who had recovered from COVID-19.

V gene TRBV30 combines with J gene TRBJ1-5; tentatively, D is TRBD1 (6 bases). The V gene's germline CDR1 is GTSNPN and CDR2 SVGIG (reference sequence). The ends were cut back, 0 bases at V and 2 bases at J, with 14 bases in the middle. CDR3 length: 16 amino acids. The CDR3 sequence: CAWSVGGLNGNQPQHF. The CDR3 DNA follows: TGTGCCTGGAGTGTCGGGGGGCTAAACGGCAATCAGCCCCAGCATTTT.

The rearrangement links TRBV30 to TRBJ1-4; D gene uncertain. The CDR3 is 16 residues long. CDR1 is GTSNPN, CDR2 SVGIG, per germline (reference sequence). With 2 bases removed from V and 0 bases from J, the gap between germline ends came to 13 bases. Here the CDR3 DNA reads TGTGCCTGGAGTCGTGACACAACTGCAACTAATGAAAAACTGTTTTTT. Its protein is CAWSRDTTATNEKLFF.

The CDR3 DNA is TGTGCCAGCAGCCCCGGGTGGCAGGAAAAACTGTTTTTT. Its protein product is CASSPGWQEKLFF. This chain links TRBV5-4 with TRBJ1-4; D is undetermined. V was clipped by 4 bases and J by 8 bases, with 12 bases between them. The germline CDR1 and CDR2 sequences are SGHNT and YYREEE (reference sequence). The CDR3 length is 13 residues.

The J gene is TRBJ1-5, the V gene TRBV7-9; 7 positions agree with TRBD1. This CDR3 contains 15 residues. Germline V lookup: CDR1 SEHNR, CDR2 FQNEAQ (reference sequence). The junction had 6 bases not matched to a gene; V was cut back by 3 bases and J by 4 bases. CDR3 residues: CASSLTGTANQPQHF. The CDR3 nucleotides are TGTGCCAGCAGCTTGACCGGGACAGCGAATCAGCCCCAGCATTTT.

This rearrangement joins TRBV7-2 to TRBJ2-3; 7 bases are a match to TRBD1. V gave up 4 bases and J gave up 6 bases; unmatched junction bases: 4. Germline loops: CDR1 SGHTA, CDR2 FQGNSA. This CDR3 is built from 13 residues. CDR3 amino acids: CASSYRGQDTQYF. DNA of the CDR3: TGTGCCAGCAGCTATAGGGGGCAGGATACGCAGTATTTT. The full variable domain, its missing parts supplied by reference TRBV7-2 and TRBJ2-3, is GAGVSQSPSNKVTEKGKDVELRCDPISGHTALYWYRQSLGQGLEFLIYFQGNSAPDKSGLPSDRFSAERTGGSVSTLTIQRTQQEDSAVYLCASSYRGQDTQYFGPGTRLTVL.

In nucleotides, the CDR3 is TGTGCCAGCAGTTCTCCAATTGGCAGGGACACTGAAGCTTTCTTT. Protein: CASSSPIGRDTEAFF. The chain links TRBV27 to TRBJ1-1, with a weak D call TRBD1 (5 bases). The CDR3 totals 15 residues. Germline CDR1 MNHEY, CDR2 SMNVEV (reference sequence). The germline V and J ends were trimmed by 4 bases and 3 bases, with 15 bases remaining between them.

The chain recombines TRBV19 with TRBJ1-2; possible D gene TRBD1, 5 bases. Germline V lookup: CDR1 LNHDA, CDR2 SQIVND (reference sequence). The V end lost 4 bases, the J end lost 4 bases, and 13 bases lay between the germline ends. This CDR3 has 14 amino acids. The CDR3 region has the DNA TGTGCCAGTAGTAGTGGGGCCAGGTCCTATGGCTACACCTTC. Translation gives CASSSGARSYGYTF.

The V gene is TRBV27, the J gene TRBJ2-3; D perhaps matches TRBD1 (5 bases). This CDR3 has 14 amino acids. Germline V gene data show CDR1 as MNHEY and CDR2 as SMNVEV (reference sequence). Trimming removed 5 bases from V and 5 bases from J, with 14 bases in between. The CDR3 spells CASSKQVSRDTQYF. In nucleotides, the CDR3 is TGTGCCAGCAGTAAACAGGTTTCCAGAGATACGCAGTATTTT.

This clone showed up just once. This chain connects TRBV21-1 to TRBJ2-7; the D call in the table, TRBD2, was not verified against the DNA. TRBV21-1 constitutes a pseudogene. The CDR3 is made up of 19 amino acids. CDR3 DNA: TGTGCCAGCAGCAAAAGACCGCGGGGATCTGGGCCAGGGACCTACGAGCAGTACGTC. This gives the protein CASSKRPRGSGPGTYEQYV.

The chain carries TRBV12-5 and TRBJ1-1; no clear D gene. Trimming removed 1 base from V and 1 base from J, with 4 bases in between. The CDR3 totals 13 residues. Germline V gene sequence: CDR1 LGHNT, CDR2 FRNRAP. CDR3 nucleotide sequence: TGTGCTAGTGGTTTGGGACAGAACACTGAAGCTTTCTTT. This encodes CASGLGQNTEAFF.

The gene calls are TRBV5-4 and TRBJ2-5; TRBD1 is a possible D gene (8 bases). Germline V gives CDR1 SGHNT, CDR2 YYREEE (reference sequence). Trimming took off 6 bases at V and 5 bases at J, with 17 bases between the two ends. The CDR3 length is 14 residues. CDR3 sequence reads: CASKTGEGQETQYF. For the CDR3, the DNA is TGTGCCAGCAAGACAGGGGAGGGACAGGAGACCCAGTACTTC.

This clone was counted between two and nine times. The DNA for the CDR3 is TGTGCCAGCAGTTTGGGAGTTGCGACTGAAGCTTTCTTT. Translated: CASSLGVATEAFF. This sequence joins TRBV27 and TRBJ1-1; unclear D gene. The germline V gene has CDR1 MNHEY and CDR2 SMNVEV (reference sequence). Trimming shortened V by 3 bases and J by 5 bases, and 10 bases separated the two germline ends. This CDR3 is 13 amino acids long.

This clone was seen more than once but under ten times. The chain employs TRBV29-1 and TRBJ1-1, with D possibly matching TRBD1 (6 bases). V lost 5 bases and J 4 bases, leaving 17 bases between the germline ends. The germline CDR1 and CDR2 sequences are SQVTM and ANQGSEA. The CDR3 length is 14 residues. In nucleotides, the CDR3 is TGCAGCGTTTCCGCACAGGGAGTGAGCACTGAAGCTTTCTTT. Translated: CSVSAQGVSTEAFF.

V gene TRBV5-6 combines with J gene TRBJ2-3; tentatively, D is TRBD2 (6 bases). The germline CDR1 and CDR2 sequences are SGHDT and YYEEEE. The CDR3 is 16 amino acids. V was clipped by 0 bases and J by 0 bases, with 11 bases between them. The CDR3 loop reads CASSLGLASSTDTQYF. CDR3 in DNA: TGTGCCAGCAGCTTGGGCCTAGCGTCTAGCACAGATACGCAGTATTTT.

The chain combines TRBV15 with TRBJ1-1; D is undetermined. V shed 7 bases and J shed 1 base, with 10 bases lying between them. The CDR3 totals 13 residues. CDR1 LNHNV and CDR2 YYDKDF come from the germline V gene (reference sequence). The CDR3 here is CATNYGGNTEAFF. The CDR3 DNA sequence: TGTGCCACCAACTACGGTGGGAACACTGAAGCTTTCTTT.

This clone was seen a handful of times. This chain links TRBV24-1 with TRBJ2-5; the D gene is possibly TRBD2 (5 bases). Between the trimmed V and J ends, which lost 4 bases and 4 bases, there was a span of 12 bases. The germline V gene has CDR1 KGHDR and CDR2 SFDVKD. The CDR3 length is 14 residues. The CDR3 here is CATSDHGLTETQYF. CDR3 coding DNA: TGTGCCACCAGTGACCACGGACTTACAGAGACCCAGTACTTC.

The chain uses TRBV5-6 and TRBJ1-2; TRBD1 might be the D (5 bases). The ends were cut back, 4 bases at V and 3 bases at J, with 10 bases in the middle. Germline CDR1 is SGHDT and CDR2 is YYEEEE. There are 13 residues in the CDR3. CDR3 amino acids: CASSPARDYGYTF. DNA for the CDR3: TGTGCCAGCAGCCCCGCCAGGGACTATGGCTACACCTTC.

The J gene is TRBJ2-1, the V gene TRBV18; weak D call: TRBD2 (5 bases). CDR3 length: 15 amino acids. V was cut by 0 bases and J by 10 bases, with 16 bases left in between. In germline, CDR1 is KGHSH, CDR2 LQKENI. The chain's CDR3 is CASSPPTLSGWEQFF. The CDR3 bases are TGTGCCAGCTCACCACCTACCCTGTCGGGATGGGAGCAGTTCTTC. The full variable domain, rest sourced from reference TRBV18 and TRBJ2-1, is NAGVMQNPRHLVRRRGQEARLRCSPMKGHSHVYWYRQLPEEGLKFMVYLQKENIIDESGMPKERFSAEFPKEGPSILRIQQVVRGDSAAYFCASSPPTLSGWEQFFGPGTRLTVL.